This TCR beta chain emerged from a study of T cell responses to AZD1222 COVID-19 vaccine. J lost 7 bases, V lost 5 bases, and 10 bases had no gene match. Germline CDR1 reads SEHNR; CDR2 reads FQNEAQ (reference sequence). This CDR3 has 15 amino acids. Clones were read by immunoSEQ multiplex PCR, and TCRdb kept only the in-frame ones, dropping some. Among nearly 110,000 clones listed, about 90% were seen once. The input for sequencing was peripheral blood, taken on day 0 of AZD1222 vaccination. The chain recombines TRBV7-9 with TRBJ2-1; 8 bases are shared with TRBD1. This clonotype originated in an adult in good health. The CDR3: CASSSRGQGENEQFF. CDR3 coding DNA: TGTGCCAGCAGCAGCCGTGGACAGGGAGAGAATGAGCAGTTCTTC.